The following is a TCR beta chain sequence with its context. This clonotype came up many times. No cognate antigen has been identified for it. No base quality values were provided; no much bigger clone lies one nucleotide off. The data belong to a study of regulatory T cells in long-lasting Graves disease (dated by TCRdb to the early 2020s). Concerning the study at large: Antithyroid drugs had been taken for less than 3 months by newly diagnosed Graves' disease patients. Peripheral blood TCR sequencing and RNA sequencing compared persistent Graves' disease patients with newly diagnosed Graves' disease patients. The study was conducted in China and was registered as a clinical trial. A total of roughly 33 samples underwent TCR sequencing: approximately 13 from persistent and roughly 20 from newly diagnosed Graves' disease patients. Paper-wide results and their limitations: A larger number of public clonotypes was shared among persistent patients (approximately 2,600) than among newly diagnosed patients (roughly 970). Because the primary lesion, thyroid tissue, could not be accessed, the study looked at peripheral blood alone. TRBV28, TRBJ1-2 and TRBJ2-5 were preferentially used in persistent disease, while TRBV20-1 and TRBJ2-1 were favored in newly diagnosed disease. The authors noted that the small sample size was a limitation that may lower accuracy. Persistent Graves' disease patients showed lower TCR Shannon entropy and fewer highly expanded clones than newly diagnosed patients, suggesting clonal expansion. Sequencing and analysis were restricted to the TCR beta chain.

This specimen's time point label, interpreted: newly diagnosed GD, antithyroid drugs for less than 3 months. RNA was extracted from PBMCs in TRIzol for both TCR sequencing and RNA sequencing. The diagnosis of Graves' disease followed American Thyroid Association guidelines. Patients were recruited from an endocrinology department in Xi'an, China. Each patient gave 7 to 9.5 milliliters of peripheral blood, collected in an EDTA anticoagulant tube. Ficoll Paque Plus density gradient separation was used to isolate PBMCs, and no further T cell sorting was done. An Agilent 2100 Bioanalyzer and agarose gel were used to check RNA quality, and a NanoDrop 2000 was used to measure RNA concentration. The CDR3 goes from the cysteine to the phenylalanine over 15 residues. Solely the CDR3 DNA is kept, with 45 bases framed from the first base. At the junction V is shortened by 1 base and J by 3 bases, with 10 bases in between. CDR1 SGHAT and CDR2 FQNNGV are derived from the germline V gene.

The protocol used for the library was multiplex PCR. The sequencing machine was an Illumina HiSeq 4000. TCR beta libraries were built with iRepertoire HTBI primers and Arm-PCR amplification of CDR3 regions. Before sequencing, the PCR products went through gel purification. Per the authors' processing: Across samples, 55 to 80 TRBV and roughly 15 TRBJ segments were identified and used for gene usage analysis of CDR3 amino acid clonotypes. COPE and FqMerger were used to merge filtered high-quality paired reads into contigs. BLAST was used to align contigs to IMGT TRBV, TRBD and TRBJ reference genes, with CDR3 defined following IMGT. Any clonotype with a frequency above 0.1% was classified as a highly expanded clone. Repertoire diversity was measured by Shannon entropy, and V-J evenness by the Gini coefficient. A clonotype found in more than one individual was treated as public. TCRdb passed the public sequencing reads through fastp at Q25 and MiXCR, retaining productive beta sequences. Identical CDR3 proteins give one entry, which carries the most common genes and DNA. TCRdb assigned the V and J calls; the authors' analysis was not used. The sample table lists hundreds of thousands of distinct CDR3 sequences, 16% of them with a count of one. The ten largest clones take up around 19% of the sample.

Separately, the same data were catalogued under a study of T cells in Graves' hyperthyroidism and ophthalmopathy. The second investigation adds: Stable Graves' hyperthyroidism was defined as the absence of progression to ophthalmopathy over 18 months of follow-up. Hyperthyroidism patients were newly diagnosed, with disease duration under 2 months, and aged 18 to 65 years. Exclusion was applied to patients with uncontrolled infections, other autoimmune diseases, pregnancy or lactation. Diagnoses were based on clinical symptoms, serum thyroxine and TRAb, thyroid ultrasound and orbital computed tomography. The TCR CDR3 was subjected to a first round of RT-PCR using the HTBI primer set and the Qiagen OneStep RT-PCR kit. Most expanded thyroid clonotypes (frequency above 0.001) were also detected in blood, a finding suggesting that blood repertoires may reflect thyroid immune responses. A 13 V-J signature model separated ophthalmopathy from stable hyperthyroidism, with roughly 88% sensitivity and 81.08% specificity in cross-validation and 80%/75% in testing. During validation, the model predicted progression to ophthalmopathy a median of approximately 6.5 months ahead of onset, with almost 71% sensitivity and around 73% specificity. TCR V-J signatures able to tell the groups apart were searched for in a discovery cohort of 90 to 100 patients, of whom 40 to 45 had Graves' ophthalmopathy and around 58 had stable Graves' hyperthyroidism. Prospective prediction of ophthalmopathy was tested in an independent validation cohort of under 20 hyperthyroidism patients and some 17 patients who later progressed to ophthalmopathy. The 100 or so discovery patients were randomly divided into training and test sets at a 7:3 ratio. In several Graves' hyperthyroidism patients, the study also compared T-cell repertoires from thyroid tissue with T-cell repertoires from blood. Once sampling was done, hyperthyroidism patients were given methimazole at a starting dose of 30 mg daily, whereas ophthalmopathy patients were given high-dose intravenous methylprednisolone. Libraries were constructed in a second round of multiplex PCR, after which size selection and purification were carried out. The libraries were sequenced on an Illumina HiSeq2000 using paired-end 100 bp reads. SOAPnuke was used to process the raw data, removing reads that contained adapters or uncalled bases, had a mean Phred below 15, or lacked an exact match to the constant primer or identifier. COPE v1.2.5 was used to merge high-quality paired reads, and clonotypes were defined as unique nucleotide sequences. MiTCR v1.1 was used to align the clonotypes against IMGT TRBV, TRBD and TRBJ reference segments. Only V-J combinations with frequency above 0.0001, covering 99.2% of repertoires, were analysed. The TCS score was defined as F50 (clonal expansion) divided by E x V (chaos), with BLOSUM62-based TCRdist calculated between CDR3 peptides within each V-J. Welch's t-statistics and random forest reduced around 510 V-J features to 13, which were used in a naive Bayes classifier (R e1071). No statistical method was used to set the sample size in advance, and investigators knew the group allocation. The paper reports TCR Vbeta CDR3 sequencing of some 140 peripheral blood samples: approximately 41 ophthalmopathy, under 85 hyperthyroidism and around 17 progressor patients.

Sequenced material: peripheral blood mononuclear cells (PBMCs), taken at new diagnosis, from a patient treated with antithyroid drugs. Recombination joined TRBV11-2 with TRBJ1-5; tentative D gene TRBD1, with 6 bases matching. The TCR comes from a young woman with Graves disease. Donor details come from another sample of the same person, matched by shared clones. In nucleotide form, the sequence is TGTGCCAGCAGCTTAGCCCGGGGGGCCAATCAGCCCCAGCATTTT. It encodes CASSLARGANQPQHF.